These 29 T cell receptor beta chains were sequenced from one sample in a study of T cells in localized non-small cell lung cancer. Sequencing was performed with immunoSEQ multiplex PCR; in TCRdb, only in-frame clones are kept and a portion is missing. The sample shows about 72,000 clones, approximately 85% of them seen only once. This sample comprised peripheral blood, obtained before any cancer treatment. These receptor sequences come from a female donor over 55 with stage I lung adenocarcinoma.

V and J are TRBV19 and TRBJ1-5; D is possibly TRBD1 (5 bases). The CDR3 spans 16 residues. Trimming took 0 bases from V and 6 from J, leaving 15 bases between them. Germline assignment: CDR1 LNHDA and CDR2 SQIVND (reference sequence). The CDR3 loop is CASSIDSGTRPQPQHF. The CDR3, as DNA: TGTGCCAGTAGTATAGACTCCGGGACTCGCCCTCAGCCCCAGCATTTT.

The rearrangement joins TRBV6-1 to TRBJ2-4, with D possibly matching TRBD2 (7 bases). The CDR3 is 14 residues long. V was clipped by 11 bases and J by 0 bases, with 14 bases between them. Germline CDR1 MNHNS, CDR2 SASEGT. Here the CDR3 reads CASRGAVAKNIQYF. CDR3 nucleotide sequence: TGTGCCTCCCGGGGGGCGGTAGCCAAAAACATTCAGTACTTC.

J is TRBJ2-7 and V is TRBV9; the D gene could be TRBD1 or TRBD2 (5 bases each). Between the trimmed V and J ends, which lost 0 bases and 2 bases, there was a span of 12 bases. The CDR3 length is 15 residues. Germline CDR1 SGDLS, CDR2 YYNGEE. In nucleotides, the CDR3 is TGTGCCAGCAGCGTAGGTGACAGCGGCGCCTACGAGCAGTACTTC. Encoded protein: CASSVGDSGAYEQYF. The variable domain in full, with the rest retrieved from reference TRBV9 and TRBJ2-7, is DSGVTQTPKHLITATGQRVTLRCSPRSGDLSVYWYQQSLDQGLQFLIQYYNGEERAKGNILERFSAQQFPDLHSELNLSSLELGDSALYFCASSVGDSGAYEQYFGPGTRLTVT.

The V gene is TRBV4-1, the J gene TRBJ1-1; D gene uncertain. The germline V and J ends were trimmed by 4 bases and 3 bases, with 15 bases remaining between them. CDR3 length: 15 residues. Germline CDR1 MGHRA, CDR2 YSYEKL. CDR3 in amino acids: CASSLPGWADTEAFF. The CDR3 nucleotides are TGCGCCAGCAGCCTTCCCGGGTGGGCGGACACTGAAGCTTTCTTT.

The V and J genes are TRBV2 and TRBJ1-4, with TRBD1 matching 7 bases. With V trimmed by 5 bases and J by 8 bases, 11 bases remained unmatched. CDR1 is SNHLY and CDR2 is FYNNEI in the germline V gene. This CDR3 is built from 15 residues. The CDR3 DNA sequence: TGTGCCAGCAGTAATGAACAGGGGCCGGGGGAAAAACTGTTTTTT. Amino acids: CASSNEQGPGEKLFF.

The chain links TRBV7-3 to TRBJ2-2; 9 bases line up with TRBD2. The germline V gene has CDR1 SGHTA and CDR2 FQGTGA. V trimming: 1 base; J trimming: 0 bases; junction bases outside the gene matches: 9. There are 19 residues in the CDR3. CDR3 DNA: TGTGCCAGCAGCTTAAGCGGAGCGGGAGGAGGCCCGAACACCGGGGAGCTGTTTTTT. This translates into CASSLSGAGGGPNTGELFF.

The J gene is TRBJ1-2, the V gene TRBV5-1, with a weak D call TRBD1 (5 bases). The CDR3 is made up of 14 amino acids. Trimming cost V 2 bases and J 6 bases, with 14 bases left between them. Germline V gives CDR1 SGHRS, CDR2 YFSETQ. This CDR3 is CASSLQQEGNGYTF. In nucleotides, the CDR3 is TGCGCCAGCAGCTTACAACAGGAAGGGAATGGCTACACCTTC.

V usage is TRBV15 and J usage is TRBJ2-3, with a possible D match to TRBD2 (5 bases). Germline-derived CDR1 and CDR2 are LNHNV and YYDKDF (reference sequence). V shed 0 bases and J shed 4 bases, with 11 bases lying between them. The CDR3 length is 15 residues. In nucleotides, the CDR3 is TGTGCCACCAGCAGAGATGACCCGAGGGCAGATACGCAGTATTTT. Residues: CATSRDDPRADTQYF. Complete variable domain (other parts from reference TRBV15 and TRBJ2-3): DAMVIQNPRYQVTQFGKPVTLSCSQTLNHNVMYWYQQKSSQAPKLLFHYYDKDFNNEADTPDNFQSRRPNTSFCFLDIRSPGLGDTAMYLCATSRDDPRADTQYFGPGTRLTVL.

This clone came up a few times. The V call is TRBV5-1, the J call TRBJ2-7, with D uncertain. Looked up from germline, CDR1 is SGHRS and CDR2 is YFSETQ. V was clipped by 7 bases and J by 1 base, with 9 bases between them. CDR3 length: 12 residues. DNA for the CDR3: TGCGCCAGCGGGTTGAATTCCTACGAGCAGTACTTC. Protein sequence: CASGLNSYEQYF.

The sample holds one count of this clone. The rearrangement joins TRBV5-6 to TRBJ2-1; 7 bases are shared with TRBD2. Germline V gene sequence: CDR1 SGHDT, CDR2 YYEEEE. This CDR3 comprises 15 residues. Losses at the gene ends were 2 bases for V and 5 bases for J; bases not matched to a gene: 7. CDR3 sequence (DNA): TGTGCCAGCAGCTTTTTGGGCGGGAGAGACAATGAGCAGTTCTTC. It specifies CASSFLGGRDNEQFF.

CDR3 sequence: CATSRAYREDTEAFF. The CDR3 DNA follows: TGTGCCACCAGCAGAGCATACAGGGAGGACACTGAAGCTTTCTTT. V and J are TRBV15 and TRBJ1-1; D is perhaps TRBD1 (6 bases). Trimming pared 1 base from V and 3 bases from J, leaving 12 bases between. The CDR3 loop spans 15 amino acids. Germline V gene sequence: CDR1 LNHNV, CDR2 YYDKDF (reference sequence).

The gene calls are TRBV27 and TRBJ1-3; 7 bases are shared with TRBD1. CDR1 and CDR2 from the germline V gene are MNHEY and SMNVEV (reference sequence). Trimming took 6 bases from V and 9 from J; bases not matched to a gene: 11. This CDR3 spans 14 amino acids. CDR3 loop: CASSSTGPSGTIYF. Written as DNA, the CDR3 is TGTGCCAGCAGCTCGACAGGGCCCTCGGGCACCATATATTTT.

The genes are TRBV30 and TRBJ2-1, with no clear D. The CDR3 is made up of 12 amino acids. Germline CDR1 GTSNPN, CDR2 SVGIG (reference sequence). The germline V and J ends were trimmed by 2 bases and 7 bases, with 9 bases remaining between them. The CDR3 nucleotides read TGTGCCTGGAGTAATGGTTATAATGAGCAGTTCTTC. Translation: CAWSNGYNEQFF.

CDR3 nucleotide sequence: TGTGCCAGCAGTTACGGGGGGGTGAACACTGAAGCTTTCTTT. Protein: CASSYGGVNTEAFF. The chain couples TRBV6-5 to TRBJ1-1; TRBD1 might be the D (5 bases). The germline V gene encodes CDR1 MNHEY and CDR2 SVGAGI. The length of the CDR3 is 14 residues. V lost 2 bases and J 0 bases, leaving 7 bases between the germline ends.

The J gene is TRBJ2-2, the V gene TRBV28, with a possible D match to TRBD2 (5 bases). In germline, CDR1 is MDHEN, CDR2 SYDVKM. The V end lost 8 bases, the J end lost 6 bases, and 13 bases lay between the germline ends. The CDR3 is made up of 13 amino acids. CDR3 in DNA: TGTGCCAGCCTCGGGCCGGGGTCCGGGGAGCTGTTTTTT. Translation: CASLGPGSGELFF.

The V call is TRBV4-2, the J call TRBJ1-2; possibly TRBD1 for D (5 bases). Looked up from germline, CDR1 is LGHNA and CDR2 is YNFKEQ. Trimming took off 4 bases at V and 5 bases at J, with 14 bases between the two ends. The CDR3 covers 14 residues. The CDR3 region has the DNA TGTGCCAGCAGCCCGCCGGGGGAAGCATATGGCTACACCTTC. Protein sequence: CASSPPGEAYGYTF.

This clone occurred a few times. CDR3 nucleotide sequence: TGCAGCGGAAAATACTCAGCCGGTGGTACCACTGAAGCTTTCTTT. Its translation is CSGKYSAGGTTEAFF. The chain is built from TRBV29-1 and TRBJ1-1; no firm D call. The CDR3 totals 15 residues. V was cut by 7 bases and J by 4 bases, with 22 bases left in between. Germline values: CDR1 SQVTM, CDR2 ANQGSEA.

CDR3 DNA: TGTGCCACCAGCTCCCGGGACAGGGTGACTGAAGCTTTCTTT. The encoded protein is CATSSRDRVTEAFF. V gene TRBV15 combines with J gene TRBJ1-1, with 9 bases identical to TRBD1. V gave up 5 bases and J gave up 5 bases; unmatched junction bases: 6. CDR1 LNHNV and CDR2 YYDKDF come from the germline V gene (reference sequence). The CDR3 loop spans 14 amino acids.

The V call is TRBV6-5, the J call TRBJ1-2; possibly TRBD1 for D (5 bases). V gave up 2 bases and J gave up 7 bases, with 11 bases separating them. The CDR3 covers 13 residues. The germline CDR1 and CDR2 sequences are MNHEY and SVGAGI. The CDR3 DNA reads TGTGCCAGCAGTTACGAAAAGGGGTCTGGCTACACCTTC. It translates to CASSYEKGSGYTF.

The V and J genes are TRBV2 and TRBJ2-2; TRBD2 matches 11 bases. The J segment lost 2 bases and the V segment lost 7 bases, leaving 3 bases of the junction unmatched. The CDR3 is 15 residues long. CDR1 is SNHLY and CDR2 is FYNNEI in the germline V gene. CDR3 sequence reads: CASMGLAANTGELFF. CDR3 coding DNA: TGTGCCAGCATGGGACTAGCGGCTAACACCGGGGAGCTGTTTTTT.

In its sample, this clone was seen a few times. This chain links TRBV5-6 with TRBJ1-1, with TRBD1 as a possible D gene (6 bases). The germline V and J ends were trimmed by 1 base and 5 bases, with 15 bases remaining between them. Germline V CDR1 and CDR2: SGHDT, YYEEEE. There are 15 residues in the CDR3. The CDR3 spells CASSLLGGVWTEAFF. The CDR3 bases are TGTGCCAGCAGCTTGTTAGGGGGAGTATGGACTGAAGCTTTCTTT.

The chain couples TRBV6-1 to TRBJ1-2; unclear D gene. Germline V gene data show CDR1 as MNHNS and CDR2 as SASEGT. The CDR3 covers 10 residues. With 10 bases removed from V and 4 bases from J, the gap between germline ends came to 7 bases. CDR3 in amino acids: CATDGYGYTF. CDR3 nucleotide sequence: TGTGCCACCGACGGCTATGGCTACACCTTC.

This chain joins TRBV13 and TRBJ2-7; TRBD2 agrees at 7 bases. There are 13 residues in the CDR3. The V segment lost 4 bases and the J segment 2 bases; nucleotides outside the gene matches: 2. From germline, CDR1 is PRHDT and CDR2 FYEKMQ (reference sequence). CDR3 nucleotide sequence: TGTGCCAGCAGCTCCGGGAGGACCTACGAGCAGTACTTC. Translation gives CASSSGRTYEQYF.

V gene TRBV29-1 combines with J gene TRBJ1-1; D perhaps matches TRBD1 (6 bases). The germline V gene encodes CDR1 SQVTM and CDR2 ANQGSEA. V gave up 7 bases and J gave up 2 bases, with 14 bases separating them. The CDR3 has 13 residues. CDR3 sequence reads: CSASRDTNTEAFF. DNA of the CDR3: TGCAGCGCCAGCCGGGACACAAACACTGAAGCTTTCTTT.

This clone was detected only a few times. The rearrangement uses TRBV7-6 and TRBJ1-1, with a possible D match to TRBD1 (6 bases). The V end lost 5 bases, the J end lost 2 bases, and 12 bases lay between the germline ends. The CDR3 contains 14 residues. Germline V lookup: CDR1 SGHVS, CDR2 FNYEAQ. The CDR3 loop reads CASSRGQTNTEAFF. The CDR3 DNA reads TGTGCCAGCAGCCGTGGACAGACAAACACTGAAGCTTTCTTT.

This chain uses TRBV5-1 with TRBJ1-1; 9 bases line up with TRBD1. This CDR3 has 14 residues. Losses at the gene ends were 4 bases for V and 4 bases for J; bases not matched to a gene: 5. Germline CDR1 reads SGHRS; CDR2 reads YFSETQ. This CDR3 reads CASSTGQGSTEAFF. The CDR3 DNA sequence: TGCGCCAGCAGCACGGGACAGGGAAGCACTGAAGCTTTCTTT.

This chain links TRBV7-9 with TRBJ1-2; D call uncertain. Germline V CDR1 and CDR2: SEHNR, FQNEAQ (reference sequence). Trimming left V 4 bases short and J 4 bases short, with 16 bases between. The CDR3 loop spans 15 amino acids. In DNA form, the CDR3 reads TGTGCCAGCAGCTCCCCAAGCTCCCAGACCTATGGCTACACCTTC. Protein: CASSSPSSQTYGYTF. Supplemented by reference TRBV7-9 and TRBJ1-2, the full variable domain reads DTGVSQNPRHKITKRGQNVTFRCDPISEHNRLYWYRQTLGQGPEFLTYFQNEAQLEKSRLLSDRFSAERPKGSFSTLEIQRTEQGDSAMYLCASSSPSSQTYGYTFGSGTRLTVV.

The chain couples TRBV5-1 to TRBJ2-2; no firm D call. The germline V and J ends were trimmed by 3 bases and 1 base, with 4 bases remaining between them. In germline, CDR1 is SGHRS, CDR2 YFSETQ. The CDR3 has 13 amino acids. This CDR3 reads CASSSGNTGELFF. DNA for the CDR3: TGCGCCAGCAGCTCGGGGAACACCGGGGAGCTGTTTTTT.

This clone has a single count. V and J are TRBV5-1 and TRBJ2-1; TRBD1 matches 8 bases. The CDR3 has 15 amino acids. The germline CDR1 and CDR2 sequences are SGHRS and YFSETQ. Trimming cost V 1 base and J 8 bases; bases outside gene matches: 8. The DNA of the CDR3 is TGCGCCAGCAGCTTGACAGGGGGGATAGGCGATGAGCAGTTCTTC. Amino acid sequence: CASSLTGGIGDEQFF.